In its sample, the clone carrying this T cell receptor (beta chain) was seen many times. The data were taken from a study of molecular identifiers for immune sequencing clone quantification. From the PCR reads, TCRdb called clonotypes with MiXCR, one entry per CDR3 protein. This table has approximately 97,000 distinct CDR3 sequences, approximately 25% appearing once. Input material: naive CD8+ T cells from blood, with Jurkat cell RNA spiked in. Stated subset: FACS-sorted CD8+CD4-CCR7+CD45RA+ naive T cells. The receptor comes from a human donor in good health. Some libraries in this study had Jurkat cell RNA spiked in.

The CDR3 sequence is CSARRDYPRTDTQYF. The CDR3 DNA sequence: TGCAGTGCTAGGAGAGACTATCCCCGCACAGATACGCAGTATTTT. This chain uses TRBV20-1 with TRBJ2-3; tentative D call: TRBD2 (5 bases). The length of the CDR3 is 15 residues. The germline CDR1 and CDR2 sequences are DFQATT and SNEGSKA (reference sequence). Trimming removed 3 bases at V and 1 base at J, with 14 bases between.